This entry features one TCR beta chain sequence. Its antigen is undetermined. The data originate from a study of PD-1 blockade in classical Hodgkin lymphoma. Notes on the study in general: As was reported, newly diagnosed patients showed lower baseline TCR diversity than healthy donors did.

All patients experienced relapse after autologous stem cell transplantation, and brentuximab vedotin exposure was variable. Best response was recorded as complete response, partial response or progressive disease. Sequenced by immunoSEQ multiplex PCR; TCRdb stores in-frame clones only, minus some. In the table there are 35,000 or so clones, more than 65% of which are singletons. Germline-derived CDR1 and CDR2 are SGHTA and FQGNSA. Trimming pared 4 bases from V and 6 bases from J, leaving 7 bases between. This CDR3 region has 12 residues. The sequencing used peripheral blood mononuclear cells (PBMCs), collected before the second cycle of nivolumab. V gene TRBV7-2 combines with J gene TRBJ2-1; D gene ambiguous. The TCR comes from a human donor with classical Hodgkin lymphoma. CDR3 residues: CASSSSRNEQFF. CDR3 DNA sequence: TGTGCCAGCAGCTCCAGTCGCAATGAGCAGTTCTTC. The variable domain in full, completed from reference TRBV7-2 and TRBJ2-1, reads GAGVSQSPSNKVTEKGKDVELRCDPISGHTALYWYRQSLGQGLEFLIYFQGNSAPDKSGLPSDRFSAERTGGSVSTLTIQRTQQEDSAVYLCASSSSRNEQFFGPGTRLTVL.